The entry that follows covers one T cell receptor beta chain sequence. The antigen is unknown. Sequenced material consisted of expressed TCRB transcripts (all of the isolated RNA was reverse transcribed). Produced via immunoSEQ multiplex PCR; TCRdb's table is partial and in-frame only. This sample yields 400,000 or so clones, of which 9.5% to 10% are seen a single time; about 0.6% belongs to the top ten. The data are from a study of beta chain features in type 1 diabetes. Looking at the study overall: Examination of sorted cells across all samples involved approximately 100,000,000 cells. Findings and limits, study-wide: Shorter TCRB CDR3s, moderately but significantly so, were found in Type 1 diabetes patients in all four CD4+ subsets.

V dropped 4 bases and J dropped 3; count of bases not matched to a gene: 8. CDR3 size: 15 residues. The germline CDR1 and CDR2 sequences are SGDLS and YYNGEE. Averaging around 120 mL, one heparinised blood draw was given by each donor. Each sorted population was over 95% pure. The sample was central memory CD4+ T cells from blood. The V gene is TRBV9, the J gene TRBJ2-7, with 9 bases lining up with TRBD1. The TCR was taken from a man younger than 40 with type 1 diabetes. This CDR3 reads CASSPAQGAYYEQYF. The CDR3 nucleotides read TGTGCCAGCAGCCCAGCACAGGGGGCCTACTACGAGCAGTACTTC. The full variable domain, with the rest looked up from reference TRBV9 and TRBJ2-7, is DSGVTQTPKHLITATGQRVTLRCSPRSGDLSVYWYQQSLDQGLQFLIQYYNGEERAKGNILERFSAQQFPDLHSELNLSSLELGDSALYFCASSPAQGAYYEQYFGPGTRLTVT.